This entry describes one T cell receptor (beta chain). V lost 1 base and J lost 9; bases outside the gene matches: 10. Germline assignment: CDR1 LGHDT and CDR2 YNNKEL (reference sequence). This CDR3 contains 15 residues. The method was immunoSEQ multiplex PCR; TCRdb's version includes in-frame clones alone and lacks a portion of them. The table has about 190,000 clones, around 84% seen once. This entry belongs to a study of blood T cell repertoires in COVID-19. Study as a whole: Samples representing acute and convalescent COVID-19 were sourced from the United States, Italy and Spain.

V is TRBV3-1 (or the pseudogene TRBV3-2) and J is TRBJ2-5; TRBD1 agrees at 8 bases. Sequencing input: peripheral blood. The sequence was collected from a human donor in a cohort sampled during active COVID-19. CDR3 residues: CASSQGVGTGGAQYF. CDR3 bases: TGTGCCAGCAGCCAAGGAGTTGGAACAGGGGGAGCCCAGTACTTC.